The 24 T cell receptor beta chains below were found in one sample sequenced in a study of blood T cell repertoires in COVID-19. Only in-frame clones appear in the TCRdb table, and some are missing; sequencing was by immunoSEQ multiplex PCR. The sample consists of around 180,000 clones, about 85% of them appearing once. What was sequenced was peripheral blood. The receptor source for this set is a man at least 80 years old with COVID-19, enrolled during active disease.

The chain recombines TRBV28 with TRBJ1-2, with 9 nucleotides matching TRBD1. Germline CDR1 is MDHEN and CDR2 is SYDVKM. V dropped 4 bases and J dropped 2; count of bases not matched to a gene: 5. The CDR3 is 15 amino acids. The CDR3 DNA follows: TGTGCCAGCAGTTCCTACAGGGGGCGGAACTATGGCTACACCTTC. It is translated as CASSSYRGRNYGYTF.

The chain is built from TRBV9 and TRBJ1-5, with D possibly TRBD1 on 5 matching bases. The CDR3 consists of 14 residues. Germline V gives CDR1 SGDLS, CDR2 YYNGEE. V lost 3 bases to trimming and J lost 2 bases, with 9 bases between them. CDR3 amino acids: CASSAGGGNQPQHF. Written as DNA, the CDR3 is TGTGCCAGCAGCGCTGGAGGGGGCAATCAGCCCCAGCATTTT. The whole variable domain, remainder taken from reference TRBV9 and TRBJ1-5, is DSGVTQTPKHLITATGQRVTLRCSPRSGDLSVYWYQQSLDQGLQFLIQYYNGEERAKGNILERFSAQQFPDLHSELNLSSLELGDSALYFCASSAGGGNQPQHFGDGTRLSIL.

DNA of the CDR3: TGTGCCAGCAGGGGAGGCTCAATTCCGGGCTATGGCTACACCTTC. Its translation is CASRGGSIPGYGYTF. The rearrangement uses TRBV5-5 and TRBJ1-2; D call uncertain. Germline assignment: CDR1 SGHKS and CDR2 YYEKEE (reference sequence). The CDR3 contains 15 residues. V lost 5 bases and J 4 bases, leaving 18 bases between the germline ends.

V is TRBV6-2 or TRBV6-3 and J is TRBJ2-7; D remains unclear. CDR3 length: 13 residues. CDR1 MNHEY and CDR2 SVGEGT come from the germline V gene. Trimming cost V 1 base and J 2 bases, with 6 bases left between them. The CDR3 coding sequence is TGTGCCAGCAGTTACTTGTCAGCCTACGAGCAGTACTTC. Encoded protein: CASSYLSAYEQYF.

The CDR3 reads CASSLGRSYNSPLHF. For the CDR3, the DNA is TGTGCCAGCAGCTTGGGACGGAGCTATAATTCACCCCTCCACTTT. This chain connects TRBV5-4 to TRBJ1-6; unclear D gene. Germline CDR1 SGHNT, CDR2 YYREEE (reference sequence). The CDR3 sequence is 15 residues long. V lost 0 bases to trimming and J lost 3 bases, with 7 bases between them.

The J gene is TRBJ2-3, the V gene TRBV6-5, with 7 bases matching TRBD1. Germline values: CDR1 MNHEY, CDR2 SVGAGI. The V and J ends lost 0 bases and 2 bases, in that order; junction bases with no gene match: 5. The CDR3 length is 16 residues. This chain's CDR3 is CASSYSGTVDTDTQYF. CDR3 DNA sequence: TGTGCCAGCAGTTACTCCGGGACAGTTGACACAGATACGCAGTATTTT.

The gene calls are TRBV2 and TRBJ1-2, with 7 bases identical to TRBD1. Germline V gene lookup returns CDR1 SNHLY and CDR2 FYNNEI. The CDR3 sequence is 13 residues long. The trim removed 6 bases at V and 7 bases at J, leaving 8 bases unmatched. CDR3 DNA: TGTGCCAGCAGACCAGGGACAGTGGGTGGCTACACCTTC. Residues: CASRPGTVGGYTF. The complete variable domain, with remaining parts taken from reference TRBV2 and TRBJ1-2, reads EPEVTQTPSHQVTQMGQEVILRCVPISNHLYFYWYRQILGQKVEFLVSFYNNEISEKSEIFDDQFSVERPDGSNFTLKIRSTKLEDSAMYFCASRPGTVGGYTFGSGTRLTVV.

The V call is TRBV7-8, the J call TRBJ2-7, with 10 bases matching TRBD1. After removal of 3 bases from V and 0 bases from J, the junction contained 8 bases not matched to a gene. CDR1 and CDR2 (germline): SGHVS, FQNEAQ. CDR3 length equals 17 residues. The CDR3 spells CASSFLSGTGVSYEQYF. The DNA for the CDR3 is TGTGCCAGCAGCTTTTTATCCGGGACAGGGGTCTCCTACGAGCAGTACTTC.

The chain carries TRBV5-4 and TRBJ2-3; D is ambiguous. This CDR3 is 15 amino acids long. V lost 4 bases and J 1 base, leaving 13 bases between the germline ends. Germline V lookup: CDR1 SGHNT, CDR2 YYREEE (reference sequence). This CDR3 is CASSPRLGGTDTQYF. CDR3 nucleotides: TGTGCCAGCAGCCCGCGGCTAGGAGGCACAGATACGCAGTATTTT.

This chain links TRBV5-1 with TRBJ1-1; 7 nucleotides agree with TRBD1. Trimming removed 5 bases from V and 4 bases from J; junction bases left unmatched: 8. Germline V lookup: CDR1 SGHRS, CDR2 YFSETQ. This CDR3 spans 14 amino acids. The CDR3 is CASRPRDSSTEAFF. CDR3 in DNA: TGCGCCAGCAGGCCCCGGGACAGCTCCACTGAAGCTTTCTTT.

The gene calls are TRBV5-6 and TRBJ1-6; 9 nucleotides match TRBD1. The V gene's germline CDR1 is SGHDT and CDR2 YYEEEE. With 3 bases clipped from V and 8 bases from J, the junction kept 6 bases outside the gene matches. This CDR3 is 15 amino acids long. For the CDR3, the DNA is TGTGCCAGCAGCTATACAGGGGGCCTGGATTCACCCCTCCACTTT. It is translated as CASSYTGGLDSPLHF. The full variable domain, completed using reference TRBV5-6 and TRBJ1-6, is DAGVTQSPTHLIKTRGQQVTLRCSPKSGHDTVSWYQQALGQGPQFIFQYYEEEERQRGNFPDRFSGHQFPNYSSELNVNALLLGDSALYLCASSYTGGLDSPLHFGNGTRLTVT.

V and J are TRBV2 and TRBJ1-2; TRBD1 is a possible D gene (5 bases). Deletions cut 6 bases from V and 0 bases from J, with 14 bases between. Per the germline V gene, CDR1 is SNHLY and CDR2 is FYNNEI. There are 15 residues in the CDR3. The CDR3 DNA sequence: TGTGCCAGCAGGCAATCAGGGCCTACTAACTATGGCTACACCTTC. Protein: CASRQSGPTNYGYTF.

This clone was seen once. The gene calls are TRBV7-9 and TRBJ2-5; 9 bases map to TRBD1. The J segment lost 1 base and the V segment lost 4 bases, leaving 7 bases of the junction unmatched. CDR1 SEHNR and CDR2 FQNEAQ come from the germline V gene (reference sequence). The CDR3 runs to 16 residues. The chain's CDR3 is CASSYKGQGPQETQYF. CDR3 in DNA: TGTGCCAGCAGCTACAAGGGACAGGGTCCCCAAGAGACCCAGTACTTC.

The CDR3 region is CSARPLRGEKLFF. The CDR3 region has the DNA TGCAGCGCCAGACCTCTTCGGGGTGAAAAACTGTTTTTT. The chain recombines TRBV29-1 with TRBJ1-4, with unresolved D. Deletions cut 7 bases from V and 7 bases from J, with 16 bases between. This CDR3 spans 13 amino acids. CDR1 and CDR2 (germline): SQVTM, ANQGSEA.

This rearrangement joins TRBV27 to TRBJ2-5, with 11 bases identical to TRBD2. The J segment lost 5 bases and the V segment lost 1 base, leaving 3 bases of the junction unmatched. The CDR3 loop spans 15 amino acids. CDR1 and CDR2 (germline): MNHEY, SMNVEV (reference sequence). CDR3 nucleotides: TGTGCCAGCAGTTTATGGCCTAGCGGGGGGGAGACCCAGTACTTC. This sequence encodes CASSLWPSGGETQYF.

The chain joins TRBV6-2 or TRBV6-3 to TRBJ2-4; maybe TRBD1 (5 bases). Germline V gives CDR1 MNHEY, CDR2 SVGEGT. The CDR3 has 16 residues. V lost 3 bases and J lost 6, with 18 bases in between. The CDR3 is CASSYLAQGKGNIQYF. CDR3 nucleotide sequence: TGTGCCAGCAGTTATTTGGCCCAGGGAAAGGGAAACATTCAGTACTTC.

CDR3 in amino acids: CASRLRGEAYNEQFF. The CDR3, as DNA: TGTGCCAGCAGACTGCGGGGGGAGGCCTACAATGAGCAGTTCTTC. V and J are TRBV27 and TRBJ2-1; 8 bases match TRBD2. This CDR3 contains 15 residues. J gave up 2 bases and V 6 bases, and 6 bases lay outside the gene matches. Germline assignment: CDR1 MNHEY and CDR2 SMNVEV (reference sequence).

The V and J genes are TRBV4-1 and TRBJ1-5, with TRBD1 matching 11 bases. V shed 0 bases and J 7 bases; nucleotides not matched to a gene: 5. The germline V gene has CDR1 MGHRA and CDR2 YSYEKL. The CDR3 has 16 residues. The CDR3 sequence is CASSQDAGQGVQPQHF. DNA for the CDR3: TGCGCCAGCAGCCAAGATGCGGGACAGGGGGTACAGCCCCAGCATTTT.

The chain carries TRBV19 and TRBJ2-5; 11 positions match TRBD1. The CDR3 extends over 17 amino acids. Trimming took 5 bases from V and 5 from J; bases not matched to a gene: 13. From germline, CDR1 is LNHDA and CDR2 SQIVND (reference sequence). This chain's CDR3 is CASSPQNGQGAWETQYF. The CDR3 region has the DNA TGTGCCAGTAGTCCCCAAAACGGACAGGGGGCTTGGGAGACCCAGTACTTC.

This clone turned up a few times. J is TRBJ1-3 and V is TRBV28; D may be TRBD1 (5 bases). The V end lost 8 bases, the J end lost 8 bases, and 16 bases lay between the germline ends. Germline values: CDR1 MDHEN, CDR2 SYDVKM. The CDR3 totals 13 residues. This chain's CDR3 is CASREGREDTIYF. CDR3 coding DNA: TGTGCCAGCCGAGAGGGCAGGGAGGACACCATATATTTT.

The chain combines TRBV2 with TRBJ1-6; possibly TRBD1 for D (5 bases). The CDR3 is 13 amino acids. With 10 bases removed from V and 4 bases from J, the gap between germline ends came to 11 bases. Germline V gives CDR1 SNHLY, CDR2 FYNNEI. CDR3 coding DNA: TGTGCCACCACGGGACTGTATAATTCACCCCTCCACTTT. This gives the protein CATTGLYNSPLHF.

This chain uses TRBV19 with TRBJ1-5; the D gene is possibly TRBD1 (5 bases). Trimming left V 7 bases short and J 6 bases short, with 16 bases between. Germline assignment: CDR1 LNHDA and CDR2 SQIVND (reference sequence). The CDR3 loop spans 14 amino acids. The CDR3 spells CASTRSRVSQPQHF. In DNA, the CDR3 is TGTGCCAGTACCCGCAGCAGGGTTAGTCAGCCCCAGCATTTT.

This chain uses TRBV5-1 with TRBJ1-4, with TRBD1 matching over 11 bases. V was pared by 4 bases and J by 8 bases, with 16 bases of the junction left unmatched. The CDR3 has 18 amino acids. Germline V CDR1 and CDR2: SGHRS, YFSETQ. CDR3 residues: CASSPGQGEPNYGEKLFF. DNA for the CDR3: TGCGCCAGCAGCCCGGGACAGGGGGAACCTAACTACGGAGAAAAACTGTTTTTT.

The rearrangement joins TRBV2 to TRBJ1-2; 9 positions agree with TRBD1. This CDR3 is 15 amino acids long. J lost 4 bases, V lost 2 bases, and 5 bases had no gene match. Germline V gives CDR1 SNHLY, CDR2 FYNNEI. The CDR3 DNA reads TGTGCCAGCAGTGAAAGTGGACAGGGGACCTATGGCTACACCTTC. Amino acid sequence: CASSESGQGTYGYTF.